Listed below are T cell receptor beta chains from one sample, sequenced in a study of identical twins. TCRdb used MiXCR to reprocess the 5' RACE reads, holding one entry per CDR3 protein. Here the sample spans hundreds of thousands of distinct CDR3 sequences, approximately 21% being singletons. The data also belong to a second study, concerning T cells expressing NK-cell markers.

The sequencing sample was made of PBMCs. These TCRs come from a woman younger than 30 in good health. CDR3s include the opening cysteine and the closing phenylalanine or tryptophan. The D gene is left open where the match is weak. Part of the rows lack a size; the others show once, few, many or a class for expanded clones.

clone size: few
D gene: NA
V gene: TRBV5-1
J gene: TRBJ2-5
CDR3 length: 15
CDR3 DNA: TGCGCCAGCAGCTGGGGAGAGGGCTACCAAGAGACCCAGTACTTC
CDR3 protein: CASSWGEGYQETQYF

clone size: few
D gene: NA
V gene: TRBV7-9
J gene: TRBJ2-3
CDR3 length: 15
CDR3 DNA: TGTGCCAGCAGCTTATCCCCAGGGGGGCCAGATACGCAGTATTTT
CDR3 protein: CASSLSPGGPDTQYF

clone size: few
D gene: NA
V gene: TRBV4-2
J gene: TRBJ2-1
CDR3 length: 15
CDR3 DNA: TGTGCCAGCAGCCAGACGTCGGGACTGTCATTTGAGCAGTTCTTC
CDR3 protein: CASSQTSGLSFEQFF

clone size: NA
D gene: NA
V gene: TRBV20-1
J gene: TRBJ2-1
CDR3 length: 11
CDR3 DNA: TGCAGTGCCTTTAGGGCAAATGAGCAGTTCTTC
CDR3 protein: CSAFRANEQFF

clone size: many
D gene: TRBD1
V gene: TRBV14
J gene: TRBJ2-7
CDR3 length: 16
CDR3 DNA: TGTGCCAGCAGCCATACTGGGGCAGGGGGATACTACGAGCAGTACTTC
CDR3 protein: CASSHTGAGGYYEQYF

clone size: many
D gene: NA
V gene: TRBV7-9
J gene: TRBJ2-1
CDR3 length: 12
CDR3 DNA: TGTGCCAGCAGCTACCCTTACAATGAGCAGTTCTTC
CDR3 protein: CASSYPYNEQFF

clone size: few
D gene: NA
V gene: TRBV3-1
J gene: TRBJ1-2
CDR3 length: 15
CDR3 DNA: TGTGCCAGCAGCCCACCTAAAGGGAACGACTATGGCTACACCTTC
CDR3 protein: CASSPPKGNDYGYTF

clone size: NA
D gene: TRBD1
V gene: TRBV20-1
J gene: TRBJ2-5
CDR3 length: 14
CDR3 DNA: TGCAGTGCCCAAGGGACAGGCCGCCCAGAGACCCAGTACTTC
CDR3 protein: CSAQGTGRPETQYF

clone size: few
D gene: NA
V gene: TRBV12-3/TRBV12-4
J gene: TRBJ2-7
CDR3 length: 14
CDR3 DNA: TGTGCCAGCAGTTTCTACCAGGGGATCAACGAGCAGTACTTC
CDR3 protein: CASSFYQGINEQYF

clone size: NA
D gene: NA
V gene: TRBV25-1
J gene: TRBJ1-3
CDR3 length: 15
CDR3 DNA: TGTGCCAGCGGCCCCCTGGACAGCTCTGGAAACACCATATATTTT
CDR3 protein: CASGPLDSSGNTIYF

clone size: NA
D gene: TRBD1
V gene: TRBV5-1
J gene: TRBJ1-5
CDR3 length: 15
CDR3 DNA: TGCGCCAGCAGACCTGGGACAGGGGCCGATCAGCCCCAGCATTTT
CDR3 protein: CASRPGTGADQPQHF

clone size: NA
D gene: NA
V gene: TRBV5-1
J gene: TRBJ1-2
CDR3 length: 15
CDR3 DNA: TGCGCCAGCAGCTCGGACCTCGGATGGGACTATGGCTACACCTTC
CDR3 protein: CASSSDLGWDYGYTF

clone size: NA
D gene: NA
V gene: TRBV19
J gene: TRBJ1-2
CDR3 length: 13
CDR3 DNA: TGTGCCAGTAGTGCCGGAGGCAGGTATGGCTACACCTTC
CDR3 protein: CASSAGGRYGYTF

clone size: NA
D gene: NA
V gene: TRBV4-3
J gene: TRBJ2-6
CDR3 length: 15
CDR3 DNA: TGCGCCAGCAGCCAAGTGACCTCTGGGGCCAACGTCCTGACTTTC
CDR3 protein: CASSQVTSGANVLTF

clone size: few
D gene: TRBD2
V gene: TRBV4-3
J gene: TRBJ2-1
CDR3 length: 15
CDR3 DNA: TGCGCCAGCAGCCAAGGGATTAGCGGGAGGGAAAAGCAGTTCTTC
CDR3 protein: CASSQGISGREKQFF

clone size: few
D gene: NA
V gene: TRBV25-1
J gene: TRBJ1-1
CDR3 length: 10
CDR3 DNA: TGTGCCAGCCCCAAGATCGGGCCTTTCTTT
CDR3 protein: CASPKIGPFF

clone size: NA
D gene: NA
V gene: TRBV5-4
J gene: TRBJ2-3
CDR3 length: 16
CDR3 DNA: TGTGCCAGCAGCCCCCTTAGGGGAGGGGGGGAAGATACGCAGTATTTT
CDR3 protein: CASSPLRGGGEDTQYF

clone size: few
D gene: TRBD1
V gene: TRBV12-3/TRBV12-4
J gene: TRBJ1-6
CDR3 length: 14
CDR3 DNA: TGTGCCAGCACCTCTCGGACAGGGGAGCCACCCCTCCACTTT
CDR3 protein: CASTSRTGEPPLHF

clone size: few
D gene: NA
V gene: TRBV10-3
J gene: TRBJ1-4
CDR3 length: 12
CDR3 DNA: TGTGCCATCAGTGATGTCGGGGAAAAACTGTTTTTT
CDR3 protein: CAISDVGEKLFF

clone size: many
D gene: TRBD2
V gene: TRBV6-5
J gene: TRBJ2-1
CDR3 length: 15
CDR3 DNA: TGTGCCAGCAGTTACGCTAGCGGGAGGGCCAATGAGCAGTTCTTC
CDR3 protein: CASSYASGRANEQFF

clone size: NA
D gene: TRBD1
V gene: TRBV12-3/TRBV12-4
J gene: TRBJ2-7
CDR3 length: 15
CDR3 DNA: TGTGCCAGCAGTAACCCCGGGACAGTCTCCTACGAGCAGTACTTC
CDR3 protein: CASSNPGTVSYEQYF

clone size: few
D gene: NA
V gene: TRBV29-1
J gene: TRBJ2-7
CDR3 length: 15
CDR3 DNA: TGCAGCGTTGGAGGGGGTAGCGGGCGCTCCTACGAGCAGTACTTC
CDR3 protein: CSVGGGSGRSYEQYF

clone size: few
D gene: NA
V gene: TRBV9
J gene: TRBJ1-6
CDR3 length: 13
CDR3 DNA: TGTGCCAGCAGCGTAGAATCAAATTCACCCCTCCACTTT
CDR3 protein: CASSVESNSPLHF

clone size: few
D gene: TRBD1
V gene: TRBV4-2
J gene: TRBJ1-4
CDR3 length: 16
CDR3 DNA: TGTGCCAGCAGCCAAGCTGGGGACAGGGAGGATGAAAAACTGTTTTTT
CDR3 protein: CASSQAGDREDEKLFF

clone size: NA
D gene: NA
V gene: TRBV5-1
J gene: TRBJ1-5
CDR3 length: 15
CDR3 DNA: TGCGCCAGCAGCCCTAGTGGGATAGGCAATCAGCCCCAGCATTTT
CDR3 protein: CASSPSGIGNQPQHF

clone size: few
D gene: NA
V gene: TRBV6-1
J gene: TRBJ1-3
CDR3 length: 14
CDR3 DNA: TGTGCCAGCCTTTATGGGGGTGCTGGAAACACCATATATTTT
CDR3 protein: CASLYGGAGNTIYF

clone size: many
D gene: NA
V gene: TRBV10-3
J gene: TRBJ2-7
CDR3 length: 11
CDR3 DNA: TGTGCCATCAGTGAGCAATACGAGCAGTACTTC
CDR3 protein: CAISEQYEQYF

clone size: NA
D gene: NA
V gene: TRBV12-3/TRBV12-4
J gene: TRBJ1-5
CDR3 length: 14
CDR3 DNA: TGTGCCAGCAGTTTCCACAGGGCCAATCAGCCCCAGCATTTT
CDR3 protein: CASSFHRANQPQHF

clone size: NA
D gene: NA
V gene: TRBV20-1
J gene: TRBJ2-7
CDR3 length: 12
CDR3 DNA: TGCAGTGCTACAGTCAGGGCGGACGAGCAGTACTTC
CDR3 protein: CSATVRADEQYF

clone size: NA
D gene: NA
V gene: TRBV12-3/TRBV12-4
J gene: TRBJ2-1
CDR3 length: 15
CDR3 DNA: TGTGCCAGCACTTGGGACTCCGAAGGCTACAATGAGCAGTTCTTC
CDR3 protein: CASTWDSEGYNEQFF

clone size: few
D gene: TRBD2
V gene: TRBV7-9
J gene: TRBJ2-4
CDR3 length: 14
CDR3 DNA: TGTGCCAGCAGCTCATCCCGGGGGGGAAACATTCAGTACTTC
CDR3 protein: CASSSSRGGNIQYF

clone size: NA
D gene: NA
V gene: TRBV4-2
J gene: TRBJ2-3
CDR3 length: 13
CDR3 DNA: TGTGCCAGCAGCCAGGACATCACAGATACGCAGTATTTT
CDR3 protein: CASSQDITDTQYF

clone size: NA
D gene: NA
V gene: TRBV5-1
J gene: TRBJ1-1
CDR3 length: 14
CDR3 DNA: TGCGCCAGCAGCTCACAGGTGGTGAACACTGAAGCTTTCTTT
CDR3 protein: CASSSQVVNTEAFF

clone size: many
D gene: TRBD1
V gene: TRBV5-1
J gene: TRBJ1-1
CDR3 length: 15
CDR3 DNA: TGCGCCAGCAGCAAAGGGACAGGGAGATTGGCTGAAGCTTTCTTT
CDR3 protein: CASSKGTGRLAEAFF

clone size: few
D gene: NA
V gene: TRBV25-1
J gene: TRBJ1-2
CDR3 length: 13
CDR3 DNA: TGTGCCAGCAGTACAGGGCCGCGCTATGGCTACACCTTC
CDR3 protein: CASSTGPRYGYTF